These 2 T cell receptor beta chains came from one sample sequenced in a study of T cell responses to AZD1222 COVID-19 vaccine. Here immunoSEQ multiplex PCR was the method, and the copy in TCRdb shows in-frame clones only, minus some. The table lists approximately 110,000 clones, about 90% of them singletons, with approximately 4.5% in the top ten. The sequenced sample was peripheral blood, obtained on day 0 of AZD1222 vaccination. The source is an adult in good health.

The chain has TRBV19 and TRBJ1-2; maybe TRBD1 (5 bases). Trimming cost V 2 bases and J 8 bases, with 9 bases left between them. This CDR3 spans 12 amino acids. Germline V lookup: CDR1 LNHDA, CDR2 SQIVND (reference sequence). The CDR3 sequence is CASSIFGDGYTF. In nucleotides, the CDR3 is TGTGCCAGTAGTATATTTGGGGACGGCTACACCTTC.

The chain has TRBV5-1 and TRBJ2-3; no definite D call. V was pared by 2 bases and J by 2 bases, with 12 bases between. The CDR3 totals 15 residues. The germline CDR1 and CDR2 sequences are SGHRS and YFSETQ. Written as DNA, the CDR3 is TGCGCCAGCAGCTTTGCGAACAAAGACACAGATACGCAGTATTTT. This gives the protein CASSFANKDTDTQYF. The full variable domain, its missing parts supplied by reference TRBV5-1 and TRBJ2-3, is KAGVTQTPRYLIKTRGQQVTLSCSPISGHRSVSWYQQTPGQGLQFLFEYFSETQRNKGNFPGRFSGRQFSNSRSEMNVSTLELGDSALYLCASSFANKDTDTQYFGPGTRLTVL.